This paragraph reports one T cell receptor beta chain. These data come from a study of lymphopenia after photon versus proton radiotherapy. Some clones are missing from TCRdb's copy, which holds only in-frame ones; the method was immunoSEQ multiplex PCR. The table lists tens of thousands of clones, roughly 90% of them singletons. CDR3 size: 14 residues. V dropped 7 bases and J dropped 0 bases, with 10 bases sitting between them. Germline V gene data show CDR1 as MNHEY and CDR2 as SMNVEV (reference sequence). The TCR originated in a man aged 60 to 69 with cholangiocarcinoma. This chain connects TRBV27 to TRBJ2-1; the D gene could be TRBD1 or TRBD2 (6 bases each). This material consisted of peripheral blood, taken from a patient treated with photon-based radiotherapy. The CDR3 bases are TGTGCCAGCAATGAGGGGGGCTCCTACAATGAGCAGTTCTTC. This translates into CASNEGGSYNEQFF.